Sequencing of this T cell receptor beta chain was carried out in a study of cytomegalovirus exposure and HLA in healthy donors. Points from the study as a whole: Highly shared sequence variants in one cluster were likely a sequencing artifact. Cytomegalovirus status was reportedly diagnosed by the classifier with high specificity and sensitivity. TRBV6-2, TRBV6-3 and some other V segments were unresolvable in 87-base-pair reads.

This clone was counted once. As yet, its antigen is unknown. Other DNA sequences from this sample encode an identical CDR3 as well. 60 Vbeta and 13 Jbeta primers were used in PCR. The data were produced by immunoSEQ multiplex PCR, yet TCRdb's version contains in-frame clones alone and is incomplete. The data contain around 230,000 clones, 75% to 80% of them singletons. This CDR3 comprises 13 residues. Trimming shortened V by 2 bases and J by 1 base, and 5 bases separated the two germline ends. CDR1 and CDR2 from the germline V gene are SGHTA and FQGTGA. The sequence came from a male donor in good health and CMV-seronegative. The V and J genes are TRBV7-3 and TRBJ1-1, with D unclear. Source material: PBMCs. CDR3: CASSLGQNTEAFF. In nucleotides, the CDR3 is TGTGCCAGCAGCTTAGGGCAGAACACTGAAGCTTTCTTT.